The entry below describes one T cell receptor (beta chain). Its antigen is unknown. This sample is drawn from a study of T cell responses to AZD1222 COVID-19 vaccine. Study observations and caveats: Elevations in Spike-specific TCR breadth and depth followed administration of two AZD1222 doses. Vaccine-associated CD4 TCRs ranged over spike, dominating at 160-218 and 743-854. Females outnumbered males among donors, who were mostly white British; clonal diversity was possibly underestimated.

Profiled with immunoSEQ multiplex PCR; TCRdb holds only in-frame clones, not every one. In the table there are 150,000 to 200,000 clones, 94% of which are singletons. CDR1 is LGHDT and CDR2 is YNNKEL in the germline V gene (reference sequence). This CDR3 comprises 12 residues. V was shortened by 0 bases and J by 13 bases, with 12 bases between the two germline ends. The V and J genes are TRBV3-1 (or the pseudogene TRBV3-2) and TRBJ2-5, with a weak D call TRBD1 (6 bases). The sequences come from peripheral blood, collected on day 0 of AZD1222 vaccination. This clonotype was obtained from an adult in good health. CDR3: CASSQDQGTLYF. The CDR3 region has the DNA TGTGCCAGCAGCCAAGATCAGGGGACCTTGTACTTC.